The 24 T cell receptor beta chains reported below all come from one sample, sequenced in a study of blood T cell repertoires in COVID-19. Clones were sequenced by immunoSEQ multiplex PCR, and TCRdb holds only the in-frame ones, with some missing. The sample holds about half a million clones, roughly 88% seen once. The sequenced sample consisted of peripheral blood. The receptors derive from a human donor in a cohort sampled during active COVID-19.

The rearrangement links TRBV24-1 to TRBJ1-5; the D gene is possibly TRBD1 (6 bases). The ends were cut back, 3 bases at V and 4 bases at J, with 12 bases in the middle. Germline V gives CDR1 KGHDR, CDR2 SFDVKD. This CDR3 contains 15 residues. CDR3: CATSDGTNQNQPQHF. DNA for the CDR3: TGTGCCACCAGTGATGGGACAAACCAAAATCAGCCCCAGCATTTT.

This chain connects TRBV6-5 to TRBJ2-7; no definite D call. With 7 bases removed from V and 2 bases from J, the gap between germline ends came to 9 bases. The CDR3 loop spans 12 amino acids. Germline lookup yields CDR1 MNHEY and CDR2 SVGAGI. DNA of the CDR3: TGTGCCAGCAAGAGCTTGGCCTACGAGCAGTACTTC. It is translated as CASKSLAYEQYF.

The chain has TRBV10-3 and TRBJ2-7, with D hard to call. Trimming took 0 bases from V and 5 from J, leaving 8 bases between them. The CDR3 length is 13 residues. Germline V CDR1 and CDR2: ENHRY, SYGVKD. The CDR3 coding sequence is TGTGCCATCAGTGAGTCTGAGGTTCACGAGCAGTACTTC. Protein product: CAISESEVHEQYF.

CDR3 sequence: CASSLRLASGAPEQFF. CDR3 DNA: TGTGCCAGCAGTTTAAGGTTGGCTAGCGGGGCGCCTGAGCAGTTCTTC. The chain couples TRBV27 to TRBJ2-1; 9 nucleotides line up with TRBD2. CDR3 size: 16 residues. Unmatched junction bases numbered 11, after V lost 2 bases and J lost 9 bases. Germline CDR1 MNHEY, CDR2 SMNVEV (reference sequence).

This clone was recorded once. V is TRBV6-6 and J is TRBJ2-3, with 9 bases that match TRBD1. Looked up from germline, CDR1 is MNHNY and CDR2 is SVGAGI (reference sequence). V gave up 3 bases and J gave up 9 bases; unmatched junction bases: 13. The CDR3 extends over 16 amino acids. CDR3 bases: TGTGCCAGCAGTTATGGTTCGGGACAGGGTAGTAACACGCAGTATTTT. Protein product: CASSYGSGQGSNTQYF.

The V call is TRBV28, the J call TRBJ1-5; unclear D gene. The CDR3 consists of 15 residues. Trimming left V 5 bases short and J 0 bases short, with 11 bases between. Per germline, CDR1 MDHEN and CDR2 SYDVKM. CDR3 sequence: CASSDTIDSNQPQHF. CDR3 coding DNA: TGTGCCAGCAGTGACACCATCGATAGCAATCAGCCCCAGCATTTT.

The chain recombines TRBV15 with TRBJ1-6; the match to TRBD1 covers 10 bases. CDR3 length equals 16 residues. The ends lost 1 base at V and 9 bases at J; junction bases unmatched: 6. From germline, CDR1 is LNHNV and CDR2 YYDKDF (reference sequence). This CDR3 is CATSRGGTGATSPLHF. In DNA form, the CDR3 reads TGTGCCACCAGCAGAGGTGGGACAGGGGCTACTTCACCCCTCCACTTT.

V usage is TRBV29-1 and J usage is TRBJ1-4; D unresolved. With 7 bases removed from V and 0 bases from J, the gap between germline ends came to 9 bases. Looked up from germline, CDR1 is SQVTM and CDR2 is ANQGSEA. This CDR3 comprises 13 residues. The CDR3 DNA reads as TGCAGCGCTCGGCAGGCAACTAATGAAAAACTGTTTTTT. The encoded protein is CSARQATNEKLFF.

The chain recombines TRBV5-1 with TRBJ2-2, with TRBD2 matching over 13 bases. V was pared by 4 bases and J by 6 bases, with 3 bases of the junction left unmatched. In germline, CDR1 is SGHRS, CDR2 YFSETQ. The CDR3 sequence is 15 residues long. CDR3 DNA sequence: TGCGCCAGCAGCGGGGGACTAGCGGGATCCGGGGAGCTGTTTTTT. This encodes CASSGGLAGSGELFF.

DNA for the CDR3: TGTGCCAGTAGTAAACTCGTAGGACAGGGACTGACGATGCGGGGCTACACCTTC. Amino acid sequence: CASSKLVGQGLTMRGYTF. This sequence joins TRBV19 and TRBJ1-2; 8 positions match TRBD1. The CDR3 is 18 amino acids. Trimming cost V 4 bases and J 8 bases; bases outside gene matches: 21. CDR1 is LNHDA, CDR2 SQIVND, per germline (reference sequence).

Turning to this clone: Other DNA sequences of this sample code for an identical CDR3. The V and J genes are TRBV6-5 and TRBJ2-5, with TRBD1 matching over 8 bases. V shed 6 bases, J shed 1 base, and the junction held 1 base outside the gene matches. Germline CDR1 MNHEY, CDR2 SVGAGI. This CDR3 has 13 amino acids. CDR3 protein: CASRTGGQETQYF. For the CDR3, the DNA is TGTGCCAGCAGAACAGGGGGCCAAGAGACCCAGTACTTC.

This chain uses TRBV4-1 with TRBJ2-3, with 10 bases aligning to TRBD2. CDR1 is MGHRA and CDR2 is YSYEKL in the germline V gene. The CDR3 runs 18 residues. V shed 0 bases, J shed 0 bases, and the junction held 6 bases outside the gene matches. CDR3 sequence reads: CASSQDPGLAPSTDTQYF. In nucleotides, the CDR3 is TGCGCCAGCAGCCAAGATCCGGGACTAGCGCCGAGCACAGATACGCAGTATTTT.

V gene TRBV6-5 combines with J gene TRBJ1-1; unclear D gene. Per germline, CDR1 MNHEY and CDR2 SVGAGI. The CDR3 covers 13 residues. The ends were cut back, 6 bases at V and 0 bases at J, with 8 bases in the middle. The CDR3 region has the DNA TGTGCCAGCAGACAGATAATGAACACTGAAGCTTTCTTT. Translating it yields CASRQIMNTEAFF.

The chain joins TRBV7-9 to TRBJ1-1; a weak D match, TRBD1 (5 bases). The CDR3 is made up of 13 amino acids. V lost 1 base, J lost 11 bases, and 14 bases lay in between. The germline V gene has CDR1 SEHNR and CDR2 FQNEAQ (reference sequence). In DNA form, the CDR3 reads TGTGCCAGCAGCTTAGTGACGGGGGTGTGGGCTTTCTTT. Translated: CASSLVTGVWAFF.

The rearrangement uses TRBV18 and TRBJ1-5; perhaps TRBD1 as D (6 bases). The CDR3 has 14 residues. Germline V gene lookup returns CDR1 KGHSH and CDR2 LQKENI. Trimming pared 5 bases from V and 3 bases from J, leaving 11 bases between. The CDR3 loop reads CASSGAGANQPQHF. CDR3 nucleotide sequence: TGTGCCAGCTCAGGAGCAGGGGCCAATCAGCCCCAGCATTTT.

The genes are TRBV11-2 and TRBJ1-1, with D perhaps matching TRBD1 (5 bases). The CDR3 length is 12 residues. The germline V gene encodes CDR1 SGHAT and CDR2 FQNNGV. V was shortened by 5 bases and J by 6 bases, with 10 bases between the two germline ends. The CDR3 DNA reads as TGTGCCAGCAGCCCCCGGGGGTCTGAAGCTTTCTTT. It codes for CASSPRGSEAFF.

This clone was seen a single time. This rearrangement joins TRBV6-5 to TRBJ1-5; weak D call: TRBD1 (5 bases). Deletions cut 6 bases from V and 5 bases from J, with 14 bases between. The length of the CDR3 is 14 residues. Per germline, CDR1 MNHEY and CDR2 SVGAGI. CDR3 sequence reads: CASSWERGDQPQHF. DNA for the CDR3: TGTGCCAGCAGCTGGGAAAGGGGCGATCAGCCCCAGCATTTT.

The chain's CDR3 is CASSLDGGPRPGLAVWGEQYF. The DNA for the CDR3 is TGTGCCAGCAGCTTAGACGGAGGTCCGCGGCCGGGACTAGCGGTCTGGGGGGAGCAGTACTTC. This sequence joins TRBV11-3 and TRBJ2-7; 11 bases fit TRBD2. Trimming cost V 0 bases and J 7 bases; bases outside gene matches: 23. Germline V lookup: CDR1 SGHNT, CDR2 YENEEA. This CDR3 has 21 residues. Together with reference TRBV11-3 and TRBJ2-7, the CDR3 gives the full variable domain: EAGVVQSPRYKIIEKKQPVAFWCNPISGHNTLYWYLQNLGQGPELLIRYENEEAVDDSQLPKDRFSAERLKGVDSTLKIQPAELGDSAVYLCASSLDGGPRPGLAVWGEQYFGPGTRLTVT.

The rearrangement uses TRBV2 and TRBJ1-6; D may be TRBD1 (6 bases). Germline assignment: CDR1 SNHLY and CDR2 FYNNEI. The CDR3 sequence is 17 residues long. V shed 7 bases and J shed 7 bases, with 23 bases lying between them. CDR3: CASTLGPGALWNSPLHF. CDR3 bases: TGTGCCAGCACCCTAGGACCAGGGGCCCTATGGAATTCACCCCTCCACTTT.

The chain uses TRBV19 and TRBJ1-1; no definite D call. The CDR3 extends over 14 amino acids. V was cut by 5 bases and J by 1 base, with 11 bases left in between. From germline, CDR1 is LNHDA and CDR2 SQIVND (reference sequence). The CDR3 protein is CASSSGKTNTEAFF. Written as DNA, the CDR3 is TGTGCCAGTAGTTCGGGGAAGACGAACACTGAAGCTTTCTTT.

The chain recombines TRBV14 with TRBJ1-1; 7 bases fit TRBD1. V was clipped by 0 bases and J by 3 bases; unmatched bases: 7. Looked up from germline, CDR1 is SGHDN and CDR2 is FVKESK. The CDR3 totals 16 residues. CDR3 loop: CASSQDLDRRYTEAFF. In DNA form, the CDR3 reads TGTGCCAGCAGCCAAGACCTGGACAGGCGCTACACTGAAGCTTTCTTT.

V usage is TRBV6-2 or TRBV6-3 and J usage is TRBJ2-1, with D possibly being TRBD2 (6 bases). Germline V gene sequence: CDR1 MNHEY, CDR2 SVGEGT. The CDR3 sequence is 15 residues long. The ends were cut back, 2 bases at V and 4 bases at J, with 12 bases in the middle. Here the CDR3 DNA reads TGTGCCAGCAGTTACGGTCAGGGAGGTTACAATGAGCAGTTCTTC. Its translation: CASSYGQGGYNEQFF.

The V and J genes are TRBV19 and TRBJ1-6, with D maybe TRBD1 (6 bases). This CDR3 is built from 15 residues. CDR1 and CDR2 (germline): LNHDA, SQIVND (reference sequence). Deletions cut 4 bases from V and 7 bases from J, with 14 bases between. CDR3 in amino acids: CASSKPTGINSPLHF. The CDR3 DNA reads as TGTGCCAGTAGTAAGCCCACAGGGATCAATTCACCCCTCCACTTT.

This chain links TRBV12-3 or TRBV12-4 with TRBJ2-4, with D hard to call. This CDR3 is built from 13 residues. V dropped 2 bases and J dropped 6 bases, with 8 bases sitting between them. In nucleotides, the CDR3 is TGTGCCAGCAGTTTAAATACCGGAAACATTCAGTACTTC. This sequence encodes CASSLNTGNIQYF.